The entry below gives a single T cell receptor beta chain sequence along with its context. Its antigen remains unknown. The data were produced by immunoSEQ multiplex PCR, yet TCRdb's version contains in-frame clones alone and is incomplete. This repertoire shows roughly 11,000 clones, 74% found once; its top ten account for around a tenth. The data were taken from a study of somatic mutations in cytotoxic T cells in rheumatoid arthritis. General study results and limits: The top CD8+ clone topped 20% of CD8+ cells in about an eighth of the 65 patients. An increase in CD8+ clonality with age was seen in rheumatoid arthritis patients but not in healthy controls. Rheumatoid arthritis patients and age-matched healthy controls showed no significant difference in CD8+ T-cell clonality.

The investigators isolated CD4+ and CD8+ cells by positive magnetic bead selection and checked their purity by flow cytometry. The CDR3 length is 16 residues. Trimming took off 0 bases at V and 6 bases at J, with 17 bases between the two ends. Germline-derived CDR1 and CDR2 are SQVTM and ANQGSEA. The sample comprised CD8+ T cells sorted from blood. The chain has TRBV29-1 and TRBJ2-2; D is perhaps TRBD1 (6 bases). This clonotype was obtained from a woman between 40 and 50 years old in good health. The CDR3 coding sequence is TGCAGCGTTGAAGATAAGGGGGAACGGGGCCCCGGGGAGCTGTTTTTT. This gives the protein CSVEDKGERGPGELFF.